The table lists the clone carrying this TCR beta chain with a few counts. The antigen remains unidentified. Over several immunoSEQ plates, each subset's genomic DNA was distributed in even portions. Authors' methods: Filtering was not the same, since immunoSEQ gave junction-only sequences without quality scores. Assay: immunoSEQ multiplex PCR; the TCRdb copy retains only in-frame clones and omits some. Clone size and V and J calls were adopted from that table, with D and trimming inferred from the DNA. This table holds 530,000 or so clones, about 75% found once. The source of the sample is a study of shared clonotypes between healthy human individuals. Study-wide results and caveats: Investigators expected sequencing depth to affect clonotype sharing among donors.

In germline, CDR1 is MDHEN, CDR2 SYDVKM. V dropped 5 bases and J dropped 4 bases, with 14 bases sitting between them. This CDR3 has 14 residues. This receptor was identified in a woman aged 40 to 50 in good health. Some clones in this sample may be carry-over from other donors' samples. Sequenced material: PBMCs. The rearrangement joins TRBV28 to TRBJ1-1, with unresolved D. CDR3 sequence (DNA): TGTGCCAGCAGTCTAGGTGGTGTACTCACTGAAGCTTTCTTT. Translation: CASSLGGVLTEAFF.